The subject of this entry is one T cell receptor (beta chain). Its antigen is unidentified. A junction boundary mismatches the germline segment, possibly from a read error. The source of the sample is a study of cytomegalovirus exposure and HLA in healthy donors. Whole-study results and caveats: A missense DCLRE1C variant was associated with V- and J-gene trimming of TCR beta chains in a later analysis, and an independent cohort replicated the association.

CDR3 length: 16 residues. Germline lookup yields CDR1 SNHLY and CDR2 FYNNEI. Primers: 60 Vbeta forward and 13 Jbeta reverse. Repertoires were generated with immunoSEQ multiplex PCR, while TCRdb's copy carries only in-frame clones and drops some. The sample contains about 130,000 clones, about 85% of which appear only once. This chain links TRBV2 with TRBJ2-2; 8 positions match TRBD1. The sequence derives from a boy between 10 and 17 years old in good health and CMV-seronegative. The sample consisted of PBMCs. In DNA form, the CDR3 reads TGTGCCAGCAGAGAAGACAGGGGAGGTTCCACCGGGGAGCTGTTTTTT. Its translation is CASREDRGGSTGELFF.